These 18 T cell receptor beta chains share one sample of origin, sequenced in a study of T cells in Graves' hyperthyroidism and ophthalmopathy. There were TCR beta CDR3 regions amplified from RNA transcripts. The HTBI set primed first-round TCR CDR3 RT-PCR. MiXCR was run by TCRdb on the multiplex PCR reads, yielding one entry per CDR3 protein. This repertoire shows more than 600,000 distinct CDR3 sequences, about 15% found once; its top ten account for under 9.5%. Sequencing input: blood. The origin of the receptors is a man aged 18 to 29 with Graves' hyperthyroidism.

This clonotype showed up just a few times. The chain combines TRBV9 with TRBJ2-7, with 11 bases identical to TRBD2. Trimming took 0 bases from V and 2 from J; bases not matched to a gene: 10. The CDR3 covers 18 residues. The germline V gene encodes CDR1 SGDLS and CDR2 YYNGEE. CDR3 sequence reads: CASSVGPDTSGSPYEQYF. The CDR3, as DNA: TGTGCCAGCAGCGTAGGGCCCGACACTAGCGGGAGTCCCTACGAGCAGTACTTC.

This clonotype was recorded a few times. The chain joins TRBV20-1 to TRBJ2-3; 8 bases are a match to TRBD1. Trimming took 4 bases from V and 4 from J; bases not matched to a gene: 7. The CDR3 runs to 14 residues. Germline V gene sequence: CDR1 DFQATT, CDR2 SNEGSKA (reference sequence). The CDR3 DNA sequence: TGCAGTGCTACTGGACAGGGCTGGGCAGATACGCAGTATTTT. Translation: CSATGQGWADTQYF.

This clonotype was counted between two and nine times. The V and J genes are TRBV28 and TRBJ2-7; D gene unclear. Trimming stripped 5 bases from V and 7 bases from J, with 30 bases between. CDR1 is MDHEN, CDR2 SYDVKM, per germline. The CDR3 is 18 residues long. CDR3 region: CASSLAPPPATSLYEQYF. DNA for the CDR3: TGTGCCAGCAGTCTGGCCCCCCCCCCAGCGACGTCTTTATATGAGCAGTACTTC.

There are many counts of this clonotype. V gene TRBV27 combines with J gene TRBJ1-2, with D tentatively TRBD1 (5 bases). Germline V gene lookup returns CDR1 MNHEY and CDR2 SMNVEV (reference sequence). The length of the CDR3 is 14 residues. V was pared by 6 bases and J by 6 bases, with 17 bases between. The CDR3 spells CASRSFWGGDGYTF. CDR3 in DNA: TGTGCCAGCAGGTCTTTCTGGGGGGGAGATGGCTACACCTTC.

This clonotype has at least ten counts. At one of its ends the junction is not consistent with the germline gene, which may arise from a read error. The chain couples TRBV18 to TRBJ2-1; TRBD1 or TRBD2 may be the D gene (5 bases each). CDR1 is KGHSH, CDR2 LQKENI, per germline. This CDR3 is 16 amino acids long. CDR3 protein: CASSPLGAASYDEQFF. CDR3 bases: TGTGCCAGCTCACCTCTCGGGGCGGCATCCTACGATGAGCAGTTCTTC.

This clonotype was detected ten times or more. V and J are TRBV28 and TRBJ2-7; 8 bases match TRBD2. Germline trimming cut 6 bases from V and 2 bases from J; bases unmatched to any gene: 6. This CDR3 has 14 amino acids. The germline V gene encodes CDR1 MDHEN and CDR2 SYDVKM. The CDR3 is CASRGLEGTYEQYF. CDR3 coding DNA: TGTGCCAGCAGGGGACTAGAGGGGACCTACGAGCAGTACTTC.

This clonotype turned up a few times. This rearrangement joins TRBV19 to TRBJ2-2; 10 positions match TRBD2. This CDR3 spans 17 amino acids. The J segment lost 4 bases and the V segment lost 5 bases, leaving 10 bases of the junction unmatched. CDR1 LNHDA and CDR2 SQIVND come from the germline V gene (reference sequence). The CDR3 DNA reads as TGTGCCAGTAGTGTTAGCGGGAGGTCTTCGGGCACCGGGGAGCTGTTTTTT. Translated: CASSVSGRSSGTGELFF. Full variable domain (rest looked up from reference TRBV19 and TRBJ2-2): DGGITQSPKYLFRKEGQNVTLSCEQNLNHDAMYWYRQDPGQGLRLIYYSQIVNDFQKGDIAEGYSVSREKKESFPLTVTSAQKNPTAFYLCASSVSGRSSGTGELFFGEGSRLTVL.

There are a few counts of this clonotype. The chain links TRBV5-5 to TRBJ1-1, with D possibly TRBD1 on 6 matching bases. The CDR3 is made up of 14 amino acids. Per germline, CDR1 SGHKS and CDR2 YYEKEE (reference sequence). Trimming removed 5 bases at V and 4 bases at J, with 15 bases between. The CDR3: CASSTGWSSTEAFF. CDR3 coding DNA: TGTGCCAGCAGTACAGGGTGGTCCTCCACTGAAGCTTTCTTT.

At least ten counts were recorded for this clonotype. V and J are TRBV20-1 and TRBJ2-2; 10 bases match TRBD2. This CDR3 contains 14 residues. The V segment lost 5 bases and the J segment 5 bases; nucleotides outside the gene matches: 5. Germline V gene lookup returns CDR1 DFQATT and CDR2 SNEGSKA (reference sequence). Here the CDR3 reads CSAVTSGTTGELFF. The DNA for the CDR3 is TGCAGTGCTGTCACTAGCGGGACGACCGGGGAGCTGTTTTTT.

This clonotype was seen many times. The chain joins TRBV6-2 or TRBV6-3 to TRBJ1-5; D may be TRBD1 (5 bases). Trimming cost V 3 bases and J 4 bases, with 13 bases left between them. This CDR3 spans 15 amino acids. Germline V gene sequence: CDR1 MNHEY, CDR2 SVGEGT. CDR3 nucleotides: TGTGCCAGCAGTTATGATCCGGGGCCTAATCAGCCCCAGCATTTT. It specifies CASSYDPGPNQPQHF.

This clonotype appeared a few times. The rearrangement joins TRBV6-2 or TRBV6-3 to TRBJ1-2; TRBD1 aligns across 7 bases. CDR3 length: 12 residues. Germline V gene lookup returns CDR1 MNHEY and CDR2 SVGEGT. V was clipped by 8 bases and J by 5 bases; unmatched bases: 5. This chain's CDR3 is CASYQGEYGYTF. CDR3 in DNA: TGTGCCAGCTACCAGGGGGAATATGGCTACACCTTC.

At least ten counts were recorded for this clonotype. The chain employs TRBV28 and TRBJ1-1; no definite D call. Germline V gene data show CDR1 as MDHEN and CDR2 as SYDVKM. V was cut by 2 bases and J by 5 bases, with 18 bases left in between. The CDR3 spans 16 residues. This CDR3 reads CASSLGSPSTGTEAFF. CDR3 coding DNA: TGTGCCAGCAGTTTAGGGTCACCTTCAACGGGGACTGAAGCTTTCTTT.

In this sample, this clonotype turned up many times. V is TRBV6-5 and J is TRBJ2-3; D not certain. This CDR3 region has 14 residues. V was shortened by 3 bases and J by 1 base, with 8 bases between the two germline ends. CDR1 and CDR2 (germline): MNHEY, SVGAGI. CDR3 sequence (DNA): TGTGCCAGCAGTTATGTGGCGGGCACAGATACGCAGTATTTT. Translating gives CASSYVAGTDTQYF.

The chain uses TRBV7-2 and TRBJ2-7, with D possibly called TRBD1 or TRBD2 (5 bases each). The length of the CDR3 is 15 residues. CDR1 SGHTA and CDR2 FQGNSA come from the germline V gene. V shed 5 bases and J shed 2 bases, with 16 bases lying between them. The CDR3 is CASSASERGTYEQYF. CDR3 bases: TGTGCCAGCAGCGCAAGTGAGAGGGGAACCTACGAGCAGTACTTC.

The V and J genes are TRBV18 and TRBJ2-3; no clear D gene. The CDR3 has 17 residues. V was trimmed by 3 bases and J by 2 bases, leaving 18 bases between them. Germline values: CDR1 KGHSH, CDR2 LQKENI. CDR3: CASSPQDGIYYTDTQYF. CDR3 nucleotide sequence: TGTGCCAGCTCACCCCAGGACGGAATATATTACACAGATACGCAGTATTTT.

A few counts support this clonotype. V gene TRBV5-6 combines with J gene TRBJ1-1; unclear D gene. This CDR3 comprises 13 residues. Trimming took 4 bases from V and 5 from J, leaving 12 bases between them. Germline CDR1 reads SGHDT; CDR2 reads YYEEEE. The CDR3 DNA reads as TGTGCCAGCAGCCCCCTCGGGGATACTGAAGCTTTCTTT. Protein sequence: CASSPLGDTEAFF.

There are many counts of this clonotype. The CDR3: CASSRDSGANTEAFF. For the CDR3, the DNA is TGTGCCAGCAGCCGGGATTCCGGGGCGAACACTGAAGCTTTCTTT. V gene TRBV11-3 combines with J gene TRBJ1-1; a weak D match, TRBD1 (5 bases). V dropped 5 bases and J dropped 1 base, with 14 bases sitting between them. Per the germline V gene, CDR1 is SGHNT and CDR2 is YENEEA. The length of the CDR3 is 15 residues.

This clonotype was observed at least ten times. As DNA, the CDR3 is TGTGCCAGCAGGGCGAACACTGAAGCTTTCTTT. Amino acid sequence: CASRANTEAFF. The chain recombines TRBV12-3 or TRBV12-4 with TRBJ1-1; D call uncertain. Trimming cost V 6 bases and J 1 base, with 3 bases left between them. CDR3 size: 11 residues.